Presented here are 17 T cell receptor beta chains from one specimen sequenced in a study of beta chain features in type 1 diabetes. Overall study findings and caveats: There was a moderate but significant shortening of TCRB CDR3s in all four CD4+ subsets of Type 1 diabetes patients.

Expressed TCRB transcripts were sequenced because the isolated RNA had all been reverse transcribed beforehand. Assay: immunoSEQ multiplex PCR; the TCRdb copy retains only in-frame clones and omits some. The sample comprises 300,000 to 350,000 clones, approximately 13% of which are singletons, and 0.015% rests with the top ten. Which antigens these TCRs recognize remains unknown. The source material was naive CD4+ T cells from blood. The source is a woman aged 18-30 years with type 1 diabetes.

This clone was picked up a small number of times. The V gene is TRBV7-9, the J gene TRBJ2-2; 7 bases line up with TRBD2. Germline V lookup: CDR1 SEHNR, CDR2 FQNEAQ (reference sequence). CDR3 length: 17 amino acids. Trimming at V came to 5 bases and at J to 1 base, leaving 10 bases not matched to a gene. The CDR3 sequence: CASSPAQGTMNTGELFF. The CDR3 nucleotides read TGTGCCAGCAGCCCTGCCCAAGGGACTATGAACACCGGGGAGCTGTTTTTT. The full variable domain, rest sourced from reference TRBV7-9 and TRBJ2-2, is DTGVSQNPRHKITKRGQNVTFRCDPISEHNRLYWYRQTLGQGPEFLTYFQNEAQLEKSRLLSDRFSAERPKGSFSTLEIQRTEQGDSAMYLCASSPAQGTMNTGELFFGEGSRLTVL.

The rearrangement links TRBV7-3 to TRBJ2-5; the match to TRBD1 covers 8 bases. The germline V gene encodes CDR1 SGHTA and CDR2 FQGTGA. The CDR3 is 14 amino acids. Germline trimming cut 4 bases from V and 6 bases from J; bases unmatched to any gene: 7. CDR3 protein: CASSSSGTGQTQYF. In DNA form, the CDR3 reads TGTGCCAGCAGCTCCTCCGGGACAGGTCAGACCCAGTACTTC. Filled out from reference TRBV7-3 and TRBJ2-5, the complete variable domain reads GAGVSQTPSNKVTEKGKYVELRCDPISGHTALYWYRQSLGQGPEFLIYFQGTGAADDSGLPNDRFFAVRPEGSVSTLKIQRTERGDSAVYLCASSSSGTGQTQYFGPGTRLLVL.

The chain is built from TRBV7-2 and TRBJ2-2, with TRBD2 as a possible D gene (6 bases). Germline CDR1 reads SGHTA; CDR2 reads FQGNSA. The CDR3 covers 13 residues. V was pared by 5 bases and J by 6 bases, with 10 bases between. CDR3 in amino acids: CASSPGGSGELFF. DNA of the CDR3: TGTGCCAGCAGCCCCGGGGGTTCCGGGGAGCTGTTTTTT.

This clone has only a few counts. The chain couples TRBV4-2 to TRBJ2-2; 7 bases are a match to TRBD1. The J segment lost 1 base and the V segment lost 4 bases, leaving 3 bases of the junction unmatched. The V gene's germline CDR1 is LGHNA and CDR2 YNFKEQ. This CDR3 has 15 residues. The CDR3 region has the DNA TGTGCCAGCAGCCCGCAGGGGGAGAACACCGGGGAGCTGTTTTTT. Its translation: CASSPQGENTGELFF.

This chain joins TRBV29-1 and TRBJ2-3, with 7 bases lining up with TRBD2. J lost 5 bases, V lost 6 bases, and 17 bases had no gene match. Germline V CDR1 and CDR2: SQVTM, ANQGSEA. CDR3 length: 16 residues. CDR3 in amino acids: CSVNPAGAGVGDTQYF. CDR3 bases: TGCAGCGTCAACCCGGCGGGAGCCGGGGTAGGAGATACGCAGTATTTT.

This clone was observed a handful of times. The sample has other DNA sequences that encode this CDR3 too. J is TRBJ2-7 and V is TRBV7-2; 13 positions agree with TRBD2. Germline V gene lookup returns CDR1 SGHTA and CDR2 FQGNSA. The CDR3 consists of 15 residues. With V trimmed by 3 bases and J by 3 bases, 2 bases remained unmatched. CDR3 in amino acids: CASSFRTSGSYEQYF. DNA for the CDR3: TGTGCCAGCAGCTTCCGGACTAGCGGGAGCTACGAGCAGTACTTC.

V and J are TRBV29-1 and TRBJ1-5, with no clear D. The ends were cut back, 6 bases at V and 0 bases at J, with 9 bases in the middle. This CDR3 comprises 13 residues. Germline V lookup: CDR1 SQVTM, CDR2 ANQGSEA. As DNA, the CDR3 is TGCAGCGTAGCAGAGGATAGCAATCAGCCCCAGCATTTT. Protein sequence: CSVAEDSNQPQHF.

This clone was recorded a few times. The J gene is TRBJ2-1, the V gene TRBV30; 9 bases map to TRBD2. Germline CDR1 is GTSNPN and CDR2 is SVGIG (reference sequence). This CDR3 spans 16 amino acids. The trim removed 4 bases at V and 8 bases at J, leaving 15 bases unmatched. For the CDR3, the DNA is TGTGCCTGGACCCTCCCGACGGCTAGCGGGAACGATGAGCAGTTCTTC. Residues: CAWTLPTASGNDEQFF.

The CDR3 region is CASSQDAEHPGGLNTEAFF. CDR3 nucleotide sequence: TGCGCCAGCAGCCAAGATGCTGAACACCCAGGGGGCTTGAACACTGAAGCTTTCTTT. J is TRBJ1-1 and V is TRBV4-3; 8 bases fit TRBD1. Losses at the gene ends were 0 bases for V and 0 bases for J; bases not matched to a gene: 12. The CDR3 extends over 19 amino acids. Germline CDR1 reads LGHNA; CDR2 reads YSLEER.

This clone was counted a few times. The chain recombines TRBV11-3 with TRBJ2-7; 7 positions agree with TRBD1. The CDR3 is made up of 14 amino acids. Per germline, CDR1 SGHNT and CDR2 YENEEA. V shed 5 bases, J shed 3 bases, and the junction held 7 bases outside the gene matches. For the CDR3, the DNA is TGTGCCAGCAGCCGAGGGGGACAGATCTACGAGCAGTACTTC. It is translated as CASSRGGQIYEQYF.

This clone was seen repeatedly, ten times or more. The chain recombines TRBV29-1 with TRBJ2-4; the D is unclear. CDR3 size: 13 residues. The V gene lost 4 bases and the J gene lost 0 bases, with 7 bases spanning the gap. Germline lookup yields CDR1 SQVTM and CDR2 ANQGSEA. CDR3 sequence (DNA): TGCAGCGTTGTTGCGGTAGCCAAAAACATTCAGTACTTC. It translates to CSVVAVAKNIQYF.

The genes are TRBV27 and TRBJ2-3; the match to TRBD1 covers 7 bases. Germline V gene sequence: CDR1 MNHEY, CDR2 SMNVEV (reference sequence). The CDR3 is 12 residues long. V was pared by 6 bases and J by 10 bases, with 7 bases of the junction left unmatched. CDR3 sequence reads: CASRETGSAQYF. The DNA of the CDR3 is TGTGCCAGCAGGGAGACAGGGTCTGCGCAGTATTTT.

The table lists this clone with a few counts. The rearrangement links TRBV28 to TRBJ1-1; D remains unclear. The length of the CDR3 is 11 residues. Trimming took off 2 bases at V and 7 bases at J, with 5 bases between the two ends. Germline values: CDR1 MDHEN, CDR2 SYDVKM. The CDR3 reads CASSLASEAFF. The CDR3 DNA follows: TGTGCCAGCAGTTTAGCGAGTGAAGCTTTCTTT.

This clone was seen more than once but under ten times. This rearrangement joins TRBV9 to TRBJ1-2, with unresolved D. Trimming pared 0 bases from V and 6 bases from J, leaving 21 bases between. In germline, CDR1 is SGDLS, CDR2 YYNGEE. The CDR3 sequence is 17 residues long. As DNA, the CDR3 is TGTGCCAGCAGCGTAGCTCCCGACCCCAGCGGGCATCATGGCTACACCTTC. Its protein product is CASSVAPDPSGHHGYTF.

This chain uses TRBV27 with TRBJ2-7, with D possibly being TRBD1 (6 bases). Trimming stripped 8 bases from V and 6 bases from J, with 23 bases between. Germline loops: CDR1 MNHEY, CDR2 SMNVEV (reference sequence). There are 15 residues in the CDR3. DNA of the CDR3: TGTGCCAGCGTGATACAGGGTGGCACGAGTGCCGAGCAGTACTTC. It codes for CASVIQGGTSAEQYF.

The chain combines TRBV28 with TRBJ1-2; 7 bases line up with TRBD1. The CDR3 sequence is 14 residues long. V gave up 2 bases and J gave up 4 bases; unmatched junction bases: 4. Germline-derived CDR1 and CDR2 are MDHEN and SYDVKM. This CDR3 reads CASSLQGQIYGYTF. The CDR3 DNA is TGTGCCAGCAGTTTACAGGGACAGATCTATGGCTACACCTTC.

The chain links TRBV30 to TRBJ2-5, with a weak D call TRBD2 (5 bases). The germline gives CDR1 GTSNPN, CDR2 SVGIG (reference sequence). V dropped 1 base and J dropped 6 bases, with 12 bases sitting between them. The CDR3 extends over 13 amino acids. CDR3 bases: TGTGCCTGGAGTGAGTCGGACTTCAAGACCCAGTACTTC. It translates to CAWSESDFKTQYF.